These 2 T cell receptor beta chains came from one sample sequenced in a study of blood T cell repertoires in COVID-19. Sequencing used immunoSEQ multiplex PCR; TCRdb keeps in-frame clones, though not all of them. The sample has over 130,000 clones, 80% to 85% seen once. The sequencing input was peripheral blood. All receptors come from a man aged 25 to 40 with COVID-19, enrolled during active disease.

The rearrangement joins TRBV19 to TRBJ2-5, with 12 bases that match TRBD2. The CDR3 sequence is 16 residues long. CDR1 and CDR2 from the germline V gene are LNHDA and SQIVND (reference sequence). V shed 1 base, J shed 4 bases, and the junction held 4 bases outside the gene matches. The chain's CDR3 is CASSIGGGLAGETQYF. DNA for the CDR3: TGTGCCAGTAGTATAGGAGGGGGACTAGCGGGAGAGACCCAGTACTTC.

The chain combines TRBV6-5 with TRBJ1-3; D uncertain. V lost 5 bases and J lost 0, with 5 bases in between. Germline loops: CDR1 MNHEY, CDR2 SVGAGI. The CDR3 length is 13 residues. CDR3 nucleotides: TGTGCCAGCAGTCGGGGCTCTGGAAACACCATATATTTT. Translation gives CASSRGSGNTIYF.